This T cell receptor beta chain was captured in a study of T cells after yellow fever vaccination. Study-level points and caveats: Peak timing came faster in the weaker secondary response, day 5 versus 15. Bulk-population clonotypes that are abundant could appear as contaminants in FACS-sorted repertoires.

One entry per CDR3 protein, called by TCRdb with MiXCR from the 5' RACE reads. The sample lists about 330,000 distinct CDR3 sequences; around 7% were seen once. CDR3 size: 14 residues. Germline loops: CDR1 SGHRS, CDR2 YFSETQ. The V end lost 4 bases, the J end lost 4 bases, and 15 bases lay between the germline ends. This clonotype was counted between two and nine times. The antigen is not known. The TCR was taken from a man between 18 and 35 years old who received the YFV17D yellow fever vaccine. The chain employs TRBV5-1 and TRBJ2-7; TRBD1 might be the D (5 bases). The sequenced sample was PBMCs, obtained more than 40 days after the first yellow fever vaccination. The CDR3 sequence is CASSLENQGYEQYF. DNA for the CDR3: TGCGCCAGCAGCCTGGAAAATCAGGGATACGAGCAGTACTTC. The complete variable domain, with remaining parts taken from reference TRBV5-1 and TRBJ2-7, reads KAGVTQTPRYLIKTRGQQVTLSCSPISGHRSVSWYQQTPGQGLQFLFEYFSETQRNKGNFPGRFSGRQFSNSRSEMNVSTLELGDSALYLCASSLENQGYEQYFGPGTRLTVT.